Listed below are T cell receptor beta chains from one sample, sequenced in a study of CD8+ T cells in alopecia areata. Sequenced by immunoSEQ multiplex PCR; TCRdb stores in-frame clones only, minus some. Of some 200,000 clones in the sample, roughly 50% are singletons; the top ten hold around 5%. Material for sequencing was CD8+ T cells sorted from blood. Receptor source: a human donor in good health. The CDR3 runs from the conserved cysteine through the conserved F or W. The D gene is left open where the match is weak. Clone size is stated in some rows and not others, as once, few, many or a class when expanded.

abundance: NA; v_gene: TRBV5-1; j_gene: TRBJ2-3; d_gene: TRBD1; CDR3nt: TGCGCCAGCAGCGTTGACAGGGGGCTTTCAGATACGCAGTATTTT; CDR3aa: CASSVDRGLSDTQYF
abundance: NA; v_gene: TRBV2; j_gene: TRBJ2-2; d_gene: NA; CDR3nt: TGTGCCAGCCGTATTCCTACGGGAGAGCTGTTTTTT; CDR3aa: CASRIPTGELFF
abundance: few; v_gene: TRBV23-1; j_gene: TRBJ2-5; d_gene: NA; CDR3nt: TGCGCCAGCAGTCCCAGGGAGATGGAGACCCAGTACTTC; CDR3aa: CASSPREMETQYF
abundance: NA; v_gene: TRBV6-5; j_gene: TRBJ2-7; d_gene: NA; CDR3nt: TGTGCCAGCAGTTACAGGGAAGAGCAGTACTTC; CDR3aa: CASSYREEQYF
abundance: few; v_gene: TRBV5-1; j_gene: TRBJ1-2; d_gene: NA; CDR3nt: TGCGCCAGCAGCTCATCCTGGGGGCCAGGGTCCGACTATGGCTACACCTTC; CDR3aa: CASSSSWGPGSDYGYTF
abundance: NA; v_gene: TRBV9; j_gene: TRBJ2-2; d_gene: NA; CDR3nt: TGTGCCAGCAGCGGACCGAGGACCGGGGAGCTGTTTTTT; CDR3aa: CASSGPRTGELFF
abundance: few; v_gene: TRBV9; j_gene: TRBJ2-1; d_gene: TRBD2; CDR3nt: TGTGCCAGCAGCTCTCCCCTTACCGGGACTAGCAATGAGCAGTTCTTC; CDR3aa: CASSSPLTGTSNEQFF
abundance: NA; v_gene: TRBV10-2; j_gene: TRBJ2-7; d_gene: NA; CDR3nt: TGCGCCAGCAGTGAGTCATGGGGCGGCTACGAGCAGTACTTC; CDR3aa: CASSESWGGYEQYF
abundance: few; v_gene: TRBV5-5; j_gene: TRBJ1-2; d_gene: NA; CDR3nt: TGTGCCAGCAGCTTGGAAGGGTCCGGCTACACCTTC; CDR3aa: CASSLEGSGYTF
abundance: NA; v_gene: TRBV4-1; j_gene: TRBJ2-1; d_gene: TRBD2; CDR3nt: TGCGCCAGCAGCCAAGACCCTAGCGGGGGGGCAGGCGATGAGCAGTTCTTC; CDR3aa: CASSQDPSGGAGDEQFF
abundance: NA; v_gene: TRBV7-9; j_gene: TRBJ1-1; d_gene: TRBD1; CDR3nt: TGTGCCAGCAGCTTAGGGACAGGGTACACTGAAGCTTTCTTT; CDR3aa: CASSLGTGYTEAFF
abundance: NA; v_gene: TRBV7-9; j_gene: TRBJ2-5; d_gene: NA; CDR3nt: TGTGCCAGCAGCGGACGACTGGGTGTACAAGAGACCCAGTACTTC; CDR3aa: CASSGRLGVQETQYF
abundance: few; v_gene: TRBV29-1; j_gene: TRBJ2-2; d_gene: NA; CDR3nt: TGCAGCGTCGCCCTGAACACCGGGGAGCTGTTTTTT; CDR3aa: CSVALNTGELFF
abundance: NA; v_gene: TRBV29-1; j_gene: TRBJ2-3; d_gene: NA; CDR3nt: TGCAGCGTGCTCGAGCTCACAGATACGCAGTATTTT; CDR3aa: CSVLELTDTQYF
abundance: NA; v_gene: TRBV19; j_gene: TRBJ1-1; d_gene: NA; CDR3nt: TGTGCCAGTAGTCTGCCGGGGAGGGAAGCTTTCTTT; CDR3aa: CASSLPGREAFF
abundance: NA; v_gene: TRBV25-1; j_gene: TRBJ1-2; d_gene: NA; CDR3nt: TGTGCCAGCAGTGAATATCCCGAGGGGGAAGGCTATGGCTACACCTTC; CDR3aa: CASSEYPEGEGYGYTF
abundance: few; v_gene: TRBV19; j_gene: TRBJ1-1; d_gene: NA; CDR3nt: TGTGCCAGTAGTATCCCTGTGGGAGGTGACACTGAAGCTTTCTTT; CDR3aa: CASSIPVGGDTEAFF
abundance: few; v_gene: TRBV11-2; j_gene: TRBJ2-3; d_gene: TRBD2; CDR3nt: TGTGCCAGCAGAGCTAGCGGGGGCTCTACGCAGTATTTT; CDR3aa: CASRASGGSTQYF
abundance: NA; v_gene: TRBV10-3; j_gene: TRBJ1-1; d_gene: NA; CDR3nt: TGTGCCATCAGTGAGTCTCCCCGGACTGAAGCTTTCTTT; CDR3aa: CAISESPRTEAFF
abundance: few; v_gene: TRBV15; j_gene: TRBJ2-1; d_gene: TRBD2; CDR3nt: TGTGCCACCAGCAGAGCCGGGGCGGGGGATGAGCAGTTCTTC; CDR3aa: CATSRAGAGDEQFF
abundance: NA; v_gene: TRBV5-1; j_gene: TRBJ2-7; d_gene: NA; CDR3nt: TGCGCCAGCAGCTTGGAGGCAGGGTATATCTACGAGCAGTACTTC; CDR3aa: CASSLEAGYIYEQYF
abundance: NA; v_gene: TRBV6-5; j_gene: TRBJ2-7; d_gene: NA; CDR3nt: TGTGCCAGCAGTTATAACCGGGACTCGCGCTCCTACGAGCAGTACTTC; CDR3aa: CASSYNRDSRSYEQYF
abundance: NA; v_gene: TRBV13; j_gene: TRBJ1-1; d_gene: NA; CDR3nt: TGTGCCAGCAGCTCGGGACATATGAACACTGAAGCTTTCTTT; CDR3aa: CASSSGHMNTEAFF
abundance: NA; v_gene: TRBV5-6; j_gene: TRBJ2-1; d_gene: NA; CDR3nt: TGTGCCAGCAGGGCTATGAATGAGCAGTTCTTC; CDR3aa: CASRAMNEQFF
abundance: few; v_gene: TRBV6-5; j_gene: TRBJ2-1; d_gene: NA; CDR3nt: TGTGCCAGCAGTTACTCGAACAGCCCCAATGAGCAGTTCTTC; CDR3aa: CASSYSNSPNEQFF
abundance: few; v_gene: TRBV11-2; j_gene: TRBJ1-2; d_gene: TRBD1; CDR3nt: TGTGCCAGCAGCTTGGGGACAGGGGGATCTATCAGCTATGGCTACACCTTC; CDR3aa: CASSLGTGGSISYGYTF
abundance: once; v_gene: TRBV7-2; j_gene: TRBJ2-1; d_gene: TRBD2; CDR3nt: TGTGCCAGCAGCTTACTAGCGGGGGGATTCGATGAGCAGTTCTTC; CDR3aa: CASSLLAGGFDEQFF
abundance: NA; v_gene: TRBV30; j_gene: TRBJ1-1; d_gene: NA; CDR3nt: TGTGCCTGGAGTGTGGTAGAGAACACTGAAGCTTTCTTT; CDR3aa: CAWSVVENTEAFF
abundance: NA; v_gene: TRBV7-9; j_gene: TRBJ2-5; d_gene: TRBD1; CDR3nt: TGTGCCAGCAGCTCCGGACAGGGGCAAGAGACCCAGTACTTC; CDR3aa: CASSSGQGQETQYF
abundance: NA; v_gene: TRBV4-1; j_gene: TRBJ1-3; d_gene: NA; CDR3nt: TGCGCCAGCAGCCACCCCCTGACAGGTGCCGGAAACACCATATATTTT; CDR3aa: CASSHPLTGAGNTIYF
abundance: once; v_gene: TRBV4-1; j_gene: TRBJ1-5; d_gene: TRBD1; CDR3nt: TGCGCCAGCAGCCAAGCTGTCGGGACAGGGGATAGCGAATGGCCCCAGCATTTT; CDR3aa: CASSQAVGTGDSEWPQHF
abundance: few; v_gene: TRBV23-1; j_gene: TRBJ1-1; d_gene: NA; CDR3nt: TGCGCCAGCGGACCGGGACACCTGAGGACTGAAGCTTTCTTT; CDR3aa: CASGPGHLRTEAFF
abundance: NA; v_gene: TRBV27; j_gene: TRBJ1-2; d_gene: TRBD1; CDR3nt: TGTGCCAGCAGTTTAACAGGGGCCTACTATGGCTACACCTTC; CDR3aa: CASSLTGAYYGYTF
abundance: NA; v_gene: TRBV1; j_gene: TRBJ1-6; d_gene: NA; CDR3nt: TGCACCAGCAGCCAAGAGGAGGAGCCCTGCAGATCACCCCTCCACTTT; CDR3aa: CTSSQEEEPCRSPLHF
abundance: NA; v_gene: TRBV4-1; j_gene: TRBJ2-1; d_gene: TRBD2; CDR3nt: TGCGCCAGCAGCCAGGGACTAGCGGGGGTCAATGAGCAGTTCTTC; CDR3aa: CASSQGLAGVNEQFF
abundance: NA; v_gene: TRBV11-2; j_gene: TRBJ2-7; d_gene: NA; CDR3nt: TGTGCCACCCTACACGCCTTAAGGCCCTACGAGCAGTACTTC; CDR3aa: CATLHALRPYEQYF
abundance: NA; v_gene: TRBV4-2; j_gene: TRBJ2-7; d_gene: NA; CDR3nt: TGTGCCAGCAGCCAAGAGTTCTGGGGGGCCACCTACGAGCAGTACTTC; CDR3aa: CASSQEFWGATYEQYF
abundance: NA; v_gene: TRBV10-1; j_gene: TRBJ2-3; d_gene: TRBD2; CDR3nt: TGCGCCAGCAGTGAAGCGGGGCCCGGTACAGATACGCAGTATTTT; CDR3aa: CASSEAGPGTDTQYF
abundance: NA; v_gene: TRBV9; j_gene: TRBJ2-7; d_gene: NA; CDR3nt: TGTGCCAGCAGCTCCGGAGGCGAGCAGTACTTC; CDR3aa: CASSSGGEQYF
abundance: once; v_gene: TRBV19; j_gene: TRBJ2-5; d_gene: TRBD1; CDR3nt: TGTGCCAGTAGTCCCGAGCACAGGGGGTCCCTAGAGACCCAGTACTTC; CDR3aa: CASSPEHRGSLETQYF
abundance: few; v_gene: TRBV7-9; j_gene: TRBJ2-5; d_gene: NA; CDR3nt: TGTGCCAGCAGTATGGGACAAGAGACCCAGTACTTC; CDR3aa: CASSMGQETQYF
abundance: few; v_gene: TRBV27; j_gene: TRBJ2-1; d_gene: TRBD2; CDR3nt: TGTGCCAGCAGTCCCCGGCTAGCGGTCTACACCGAGCAGTTCTTC; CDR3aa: CASSPRLAVYTEQFF
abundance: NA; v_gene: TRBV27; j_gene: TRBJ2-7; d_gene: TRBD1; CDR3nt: TGTGCCAGCAGTTCCGGGACAGGTAGCGAGCAGTACTTC; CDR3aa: CASSSGTGSEQYF
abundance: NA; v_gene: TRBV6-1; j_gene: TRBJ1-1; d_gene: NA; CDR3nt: TGTGCCAGCAGTGAAACTACAGGGGAAGCTTTCTTT; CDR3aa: CASSETTGEAFF
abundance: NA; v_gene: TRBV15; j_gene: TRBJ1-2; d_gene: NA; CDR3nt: TGTGCCACCAGCAGAGATAGGATTGCAGGATCAAACTATGGCTACACCTTC; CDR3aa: CATSRDRIAGSNYGYTF
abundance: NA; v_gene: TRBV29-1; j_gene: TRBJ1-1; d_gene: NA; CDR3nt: TGCAGCGTTGAAATCGGCAGGGCGAACACTGAAGCTTTCTTT; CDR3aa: CSVEIGRANTEAFF
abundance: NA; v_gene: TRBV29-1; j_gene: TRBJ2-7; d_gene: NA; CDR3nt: TGCAGCGTTGTGGGGCAGTATTCGTCCTACGAGCAGTACTTC; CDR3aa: CSVVGQYSSYEQYF
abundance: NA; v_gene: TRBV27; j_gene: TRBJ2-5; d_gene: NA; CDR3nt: TGTGCCAGCAGTTTCGGGGGGCAGACGGAGACCCAGTACTTC; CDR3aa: CASSFGGQTETQYF
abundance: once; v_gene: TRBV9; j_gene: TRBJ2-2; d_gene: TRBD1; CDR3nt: TGTGCCAGCAGCGCCCGACAGGGGGAGGACACCGGGGAGCTGTTTTTT; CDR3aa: CASSARQGEDTGELFF
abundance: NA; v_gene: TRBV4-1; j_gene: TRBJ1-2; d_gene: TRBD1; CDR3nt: TGCGCCAGCAGCCCCGAGGGGCGACAGGGCTACGACTATGGCTACACCTTC; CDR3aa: CASSPEGRQGYDYGYTF
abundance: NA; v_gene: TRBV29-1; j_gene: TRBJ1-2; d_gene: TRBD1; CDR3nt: TGCAGCCCCAAGAAACACAGGGGGACTGGACGTGGCTACACCTTC; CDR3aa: CSPKKHRGTGRGYTF
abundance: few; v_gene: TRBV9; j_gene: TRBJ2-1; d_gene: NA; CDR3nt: TGTGCCAGCAGCGTAGGACGAAATGAGCAGTTCTTC; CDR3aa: CASSVGRNEQFF
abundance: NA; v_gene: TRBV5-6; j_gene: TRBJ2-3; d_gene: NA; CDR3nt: TGTGCCAGCAGCTTGTCAGCTAGCACAGATACGCAGTATTTT; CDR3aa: CASSLSASTDTQYF
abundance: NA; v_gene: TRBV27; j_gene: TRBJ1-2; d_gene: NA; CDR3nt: TGTGCCAGCAGTCCCGGGGCCAGCTATGGCTACACCTTC; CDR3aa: CASSPGASYGYTF